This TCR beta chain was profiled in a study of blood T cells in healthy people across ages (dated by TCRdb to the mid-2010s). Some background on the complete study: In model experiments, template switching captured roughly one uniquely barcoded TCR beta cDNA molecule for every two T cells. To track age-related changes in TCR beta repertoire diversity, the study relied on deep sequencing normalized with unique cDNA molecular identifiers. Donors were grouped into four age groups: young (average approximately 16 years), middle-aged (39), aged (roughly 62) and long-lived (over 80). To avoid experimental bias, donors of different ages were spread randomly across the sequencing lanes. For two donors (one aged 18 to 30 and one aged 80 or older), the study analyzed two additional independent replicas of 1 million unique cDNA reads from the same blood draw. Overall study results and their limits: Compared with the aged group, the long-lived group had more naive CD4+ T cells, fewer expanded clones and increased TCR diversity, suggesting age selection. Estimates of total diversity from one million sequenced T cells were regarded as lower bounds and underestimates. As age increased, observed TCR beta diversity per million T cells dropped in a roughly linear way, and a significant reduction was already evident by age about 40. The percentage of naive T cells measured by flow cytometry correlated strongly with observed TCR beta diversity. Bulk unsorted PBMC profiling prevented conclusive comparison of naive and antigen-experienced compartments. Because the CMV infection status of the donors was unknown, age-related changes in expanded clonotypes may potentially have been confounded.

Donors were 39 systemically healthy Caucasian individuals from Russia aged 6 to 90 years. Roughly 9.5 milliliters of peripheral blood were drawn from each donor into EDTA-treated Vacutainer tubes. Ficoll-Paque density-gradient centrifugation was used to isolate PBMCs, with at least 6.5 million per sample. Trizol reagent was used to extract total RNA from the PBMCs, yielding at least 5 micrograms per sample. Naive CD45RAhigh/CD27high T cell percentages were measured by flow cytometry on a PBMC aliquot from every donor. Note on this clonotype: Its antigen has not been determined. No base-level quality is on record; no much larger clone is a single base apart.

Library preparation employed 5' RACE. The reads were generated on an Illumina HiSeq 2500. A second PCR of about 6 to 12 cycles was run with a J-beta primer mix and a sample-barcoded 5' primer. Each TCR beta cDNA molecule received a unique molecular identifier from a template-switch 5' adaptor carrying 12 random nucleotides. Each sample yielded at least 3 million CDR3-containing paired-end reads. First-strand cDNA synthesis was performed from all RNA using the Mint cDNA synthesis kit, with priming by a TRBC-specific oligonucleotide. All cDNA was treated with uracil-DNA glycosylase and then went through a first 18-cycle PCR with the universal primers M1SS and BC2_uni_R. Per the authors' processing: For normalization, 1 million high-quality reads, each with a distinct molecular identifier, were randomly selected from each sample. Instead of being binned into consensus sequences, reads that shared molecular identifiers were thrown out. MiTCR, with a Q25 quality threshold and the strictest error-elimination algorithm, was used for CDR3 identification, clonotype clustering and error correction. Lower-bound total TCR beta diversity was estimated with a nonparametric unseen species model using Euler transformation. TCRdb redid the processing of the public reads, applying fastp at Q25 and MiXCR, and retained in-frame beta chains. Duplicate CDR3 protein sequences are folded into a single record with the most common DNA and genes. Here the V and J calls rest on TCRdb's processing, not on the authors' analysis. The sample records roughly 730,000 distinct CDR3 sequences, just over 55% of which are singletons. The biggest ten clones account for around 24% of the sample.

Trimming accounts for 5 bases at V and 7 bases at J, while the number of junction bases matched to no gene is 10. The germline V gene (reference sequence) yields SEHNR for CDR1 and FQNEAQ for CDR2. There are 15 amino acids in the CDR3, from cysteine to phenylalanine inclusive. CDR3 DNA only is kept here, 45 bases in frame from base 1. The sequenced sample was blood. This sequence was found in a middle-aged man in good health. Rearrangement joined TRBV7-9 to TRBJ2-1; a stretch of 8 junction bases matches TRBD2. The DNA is TGTGCCAGCAGCCCTACAACCCCTAGCGGGAATGAGCAGTTCTTC. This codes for CASSPTTPSGNEQFF. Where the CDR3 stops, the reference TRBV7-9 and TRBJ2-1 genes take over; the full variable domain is DTGVSQNPRHKITKRGQNVTFRCDPISEHNRLYWYRQTLGQGPEFLTYFQNEAQLEKSRLLSDRFSAERPKGSFSTLEIQRTEQGDSAMYLCASSPTTPSGNEQFFGPGTRLTVL.